These 18 T cell receptor beta chains originate from one sample sequenced in a study of response to subunit inactivated influenza vaccine. In TCRdb, the RT-PCR reads were re-called with MiXCR into one record per CDR3 protein. The sample holds more than 550,000 distinct CDR3 sequences; approximately 11% are singletons and the top ten take roughly 11%. The same sample was also used in a study of T cells expressing NK-cell markers. From that report: Researchers built TCR beta cDNA using 5'RACE template switching with UMIs.

The source was PBMCs from blood, collected on the day of vaccination. Source of these receptors: a man aged 45-65 years who received an inactivated influenza vaccine.

This clonotype was observed a few times. V gene TRBV3-1 combines with J gene TRBJ2-1, with D possibly TRBD1 on 6 matching bases. Germline assignment: CDR1 LGHDT and CDR2 YNNKEL (reference sequence). Between the trimmed V and J ends, which lost 3 bases and 7 bases, there was a span of 13 bases. CDR3 length: 14 amino acids. The CDR3 protein is CASSHGQNSNEQFF. In nucleotides, the CDR3 is TGTGCCAGCAGCCACGGACAGAATTCGAATGAGCAGTTCTTC.

CDR3 nucleotide sequence: TGTGCCAGCTCAAGCCAGGGACAAGAGCAGTTCTTC. Amino acids: CASSSQGQEQFF. The chain couples TRBV18 to TRBJ2-1, with a weak D call TRBD1 (6 bases). This CDR3 contains 12 residues. Germline V gene data show CDR1 as KGHSH and CDR2 as LQKENI. Trimming stripped 5 bases from V and 10 bases from J, with 12 bases between.

The table lists this clonotype with a few counts. The chain couples TRBV20-1 to TRBJ1-5, with D hard to call. This CDR3 has 11 residues. Germline values: CDR1 DFQATT, CDR2 SNEGSKA (reference sequence). Deletions cut 2 bases from V and 4 bases from J, with 3 bases between. The CDR3 here is CSARRNQPQHF. The CDR3 nucleotides are TGCAGTGCTAGACGTAATCAGCCCCAGCATTTT.

In the case of this clonotype: One end of the junction fails to match germline, which may point to a read error. The chain couples TRBV7-7 to TRBJ1-5, with 8 bases lining up with TRBD1. CDR1 and CDR2 (germline): SSHAT, FNYEAQ (reference sequence). The CDR3 sequence is 16 residues long. The CDR3 is CASSSARTGINQPQHF. In nucleotides, the CDR3 is TGTGCTAGCAGCTCTGCCAGGACAGGGATCAATCAGCCCCAGCATTTT.

A few counts support this clonotype. This chain uses TRBV18 with TRBJ2-7; the match to TRBD1 covers 9 bases. Trimming removed 4 bases from V and 4 bases from J; junction bases left unmatched: 8. CDR3 length: 15 amino acids. Germline CDR1 and CDR2: KGHSH and LQKENI. CDR3 sequence reads: CASSLNRGLRYEQYF. The CDR3 nucleotides read TGTGCCAGCTCACTTAACAGGGGGCTCCGATACGAGCAGTACTTC.

This clonotype came up a few times. The J gene is TRBJ2-2, the V gene TRBV4-2; 9 bases agree with TRBD2. Trimming at V came to 4 bases and at J to 7 bases, leaving 16 bases not matched to a gene. CDR1 and CDR2 from the germline V gene are LGHNA and YNFKEQ. CDR3 size: 18 residues. CDR3 bases: TGTGCCAGCAGCCCCTTTCTTGGTAGCGGGGGAGCATTCGGGGAGCTGTTTTTT. Amino acids: CASSPFLGSGGAFGELFF.

There are a few counts of this clonotype. The CDR3 region is CASSLFLTGGGYEQYF. CDR3 coding DNA: TGTGCCAGCAGCTTGTTCTTGACAGGGGGAGGCTACGAGCAGTACTTC. The chain uses TRBV5-5 and TRBJ2-7, with 9 nucleotides matching TRBD1. CDR1 and CDR2 from the germline V gene are SGHKS and YYEKEE (reference sequence). Trimming took 1 base from V and 3 from J; bases not matched to a gene: 8. CDR3 length: 16 residues.

This clonotype has more than one count but fewer than ten. This chain links TRBV28 with TRBJ2-7; D may be TRBD1 or TRBD2 (6 bases each). With 8 bases removed from V and 7 bases from J, the gap between germline ends came to 21 bases. This CDR3 has 14 residues. Germline V lookup: CDR1 MDHEN, CDR2 SYDVKM. The DNA of the CDR3 is TGTGCCAGCCGCCGACCTGGGGGGCTCAATGAGCAGTACTTC. It yields the protein CASRRPGGLNEQYF.

This clonotype has just a few counts. The rearrangement uses TRBV3-1 and TRBJ2-1, with 8 bases that match TRBD2. V trimming: 5 bases; J trimming: 7 bases; junction bases outside the gene matches: 10. The CDR3 sequence is 15 residues long. Germline-derived CDR1 and CDR2 are LGHDT and YNNKEL (reference sequence). CDR3: CASSSGLVVRNEQFF. The CDR3 nucleotides read TGTGCCAGCAGCTCGGGACTAGTGGTGAGAAATGAGCAGTTCTTC.

The rearrangement links TRBV6-2 or TRBV6-3 to TRBJ1-4; D is perhaps TRBD1 (5 bases). The germline gives CDR1 MNHEY, CDR2 SVGEGT. The CDR3 extends over 15 amino acids. Trimming removed 5 bases at V and 5 bases at J, with 15 bases between. CDR3 in amino acids: CASSPAEGRNEKLFF. DNA of the CDR3: TGTGCCAGCAGTCCCGCGGAGGGGAGGAATGAAAAACTGTTTTTT.

This clonotype was found many times. CDR3 coding DNA: TGCGCCAGCAGCTTGGTGGGACAGGGGGCGATCAATGAGCAGTTCTTC. Translation gives CASSLVGQGAINEQFF. V and J are TRBV5-1 and TRBJ2-1, with TRBD1 identical over 12 bases. Germline V gene lookup returns CDR1 SGHRS and CDR2 YFSETQ. V gave up 0 bases and J gave up 6 bases; unmatched junction bases: 4. The length of the CDR3 is 16 residues.

The rearrangement links TRBV7-3 to TRBJ2-2; D is perhaps TRBD1 (6 bases). Germline lookup yields CDR1 SGHTA and CDR2 FQGTGA. This CDR3 has 15 amino acids. V was clipped by 4 bases and J by 1 base, with 10 bases between them. The CDR3 loop reads CASSSGHLNTGELFF. The CDR3 DNA reads TGTGCCAGCAGCTCGGGACATCTGAACACCGGGGAGCTGTTTTTT.

A few counts support this clonotype. The chain is built from TRBV6-2 or TRBV6-3 and TRBJ2-6; 11 bases line up with TRBD2. Germline V gives CDR1 MNHEY, CDR2 SVGEGT. This CDR3 has 22 residues. Trimming took 2 bases from V and 1 from J; bases not matched to a gene: 16. This CDR3 reads CASSYRGLAGGQLSSGANVLTF. CDR3 DNA: TGTGCCAGCAGTTACAGAGGGCTAGCGGGGGGCCAACTCTCTTCTGGGGCCAACGTCCTGACTTTC.

This clonotype was counted between two and nine times. This sequence joins TRBV20-1 and TRBJ2-1; tentatively, D is TRBD1 (5 bases). V was cut by 3 bases and J by 14 bases, with 14 bases left in between. The CDR3 runs 11 residues. Germline CDR1 and CDR2: DFQATT and SNEGSKA (reference sequence). CDR3 loop: CSASTTGIKFF. CDR3 coding DNA: TGCAGTGCTAGTACCACAGGTATTAAGTTCTTC.

This clonotype has a handful of counts. The rearrangement uses TRBV7-2 and TRBJ1-5, with TRBD1 as a possible D gene (5 bases). CDR3 length equals 13 residues. CDR1 and CDR2 from the germline V gene are SGHTA and FQGNSA. The V gene lost 4 bases and the J gene lost 5 bases, with 9 bases spanning the gap. CDR3 sequence (DNA): TGTGCCAGCAGCTACCTCAGGGATCAGCCCCAGCATTTT. It translates to CASSYLRDQPQHF.

In this sample, this clonotype turned up a few times. CDR3 sequence: CSAPKAPFGQYF. CDR3 coding DNA: TGCAGTGCGCCAAAGGCCCCCTTTGGGCAGTATTTT. V is TRBV20-1 and J is TRBJ2-3, with D hard to call. With 6 bases removed from V and 11 bases from J, the gap between germline ends came to 18 bases. In germline, CDR1 is DFQATT, CDR2 SNEGSKA (reference sequence). This CDR3 comprises 12 residues.

The rearrangement links TRBV20-1 to TRBJ1-6; D is uncertain. The CDR3 spans 14 residues. Deletions cut 6 bases from V and 1 base from J, with 10 bases between. Germline CDR1 reads DFQATT; CDR2 reads SNEGSKA (reference sequence). The CDR3 DNA reads as TGCAGTGCCCGGGTCGGTTCCTATAATTCACCCCTCCACTTT. The encoded protein is CSARVGSYNSPLHF.

The gene calls are TRBV6-1 and TRBJ2-1, with D possibly being TRBD2 (6 bases). This CDR3 is 15 amino acids long. Germline values: CDR1 MNHNS, CDR2 SASEGT. V lost 5 bases, J lost 4 bases, and 15 bases lay in between. The CDR3 DNA follows: TGTGCCAGCAGTACCTCCGGGACTCCTTACAATGAGCAGTTCTTC. It encodes CASSTSGTPYNEQFF.